This T cell receptor beta chain was obtained from a study of blood T cells in healthy people across ages. General study results and limits: Fewer expanded clones and more diversity marked long-lived versus aged donors. The study lacked donor CMV status, which possibly confounded expanded clonotype changes.

On this clonotype itself: The antigen is not known.

Primers used in a second PCR of roughly 6 to 12 cycles were a sample-barcoded 5' primer and a J-beta primer mix. TCRdb fed the 5' RACE reads into MiXCR, producing one record per CDR3 protein. Here the sample spans 750,000 to 950,000 distinct CDR3 sequences, 53% being singletons. Sequenced sample: blood. This clonotype originated in a man older than 75 in good health.

CDR3 sequence: CASSSAGGYGYTF. The CDR3 DNA is TGTGCCAGCAGCTCGGCCGGGGGCTATGGCTACACCTTC. The rearrangement joins TRBV9 to TRBJ1-2, with a possible D match to TRBD1 (5 bases). CDR1 SGDLS and CDR2 YYNGEE come from the germline V gene. V was shortened by 4 bases and J by 4 bases, with 11 bases between the two germline ends. This CDR3 region has 13 residues.